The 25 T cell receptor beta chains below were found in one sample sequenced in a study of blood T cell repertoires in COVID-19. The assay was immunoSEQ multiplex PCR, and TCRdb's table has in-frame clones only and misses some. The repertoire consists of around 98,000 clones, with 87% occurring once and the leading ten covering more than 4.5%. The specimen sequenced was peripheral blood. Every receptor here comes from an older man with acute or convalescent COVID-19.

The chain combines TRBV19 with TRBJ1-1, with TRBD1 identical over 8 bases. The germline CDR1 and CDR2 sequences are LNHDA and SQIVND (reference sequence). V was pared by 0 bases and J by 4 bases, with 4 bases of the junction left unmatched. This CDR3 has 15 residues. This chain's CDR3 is CASSIDIRGPTEAFF. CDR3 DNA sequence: TGTGCCAGTAGTATAGACATCAGGGGGCCCACTGAAGCTTTCTTT.

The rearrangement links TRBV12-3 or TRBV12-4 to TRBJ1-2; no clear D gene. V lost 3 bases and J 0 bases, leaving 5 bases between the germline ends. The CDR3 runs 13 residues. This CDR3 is CASSLTSNYGYTF. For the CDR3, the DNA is TGTGCCAGCAGTTTGACATCTAACTATGGCTACACCTTC.

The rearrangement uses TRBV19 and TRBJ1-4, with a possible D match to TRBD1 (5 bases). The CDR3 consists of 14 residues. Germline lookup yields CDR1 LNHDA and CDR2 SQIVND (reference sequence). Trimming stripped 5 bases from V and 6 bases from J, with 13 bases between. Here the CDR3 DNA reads TGTGCCAGTAGTTCCCCGGGGGATTATGAAAAACTGTTTTTT. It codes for CASSSPGDYEKLFF.

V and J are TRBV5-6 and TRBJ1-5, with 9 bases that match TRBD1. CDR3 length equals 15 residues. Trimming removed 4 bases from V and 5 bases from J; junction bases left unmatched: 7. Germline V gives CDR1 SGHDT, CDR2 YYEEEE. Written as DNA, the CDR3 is TGTGCCAGCAGCCGCTACCGGGACAGGGATCAGCCCCAGCATTTT. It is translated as CASSRYRDRDQPQHF.

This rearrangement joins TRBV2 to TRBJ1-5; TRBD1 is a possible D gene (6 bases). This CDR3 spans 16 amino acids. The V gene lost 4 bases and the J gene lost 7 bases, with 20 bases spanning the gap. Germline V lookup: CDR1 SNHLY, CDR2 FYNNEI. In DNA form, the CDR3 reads TGTGCCAGCAGTGTAATTCAACAGGGTAGTGGACAGCCCCAGCATTTT. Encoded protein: CASSVIQQGSGQPQHF.

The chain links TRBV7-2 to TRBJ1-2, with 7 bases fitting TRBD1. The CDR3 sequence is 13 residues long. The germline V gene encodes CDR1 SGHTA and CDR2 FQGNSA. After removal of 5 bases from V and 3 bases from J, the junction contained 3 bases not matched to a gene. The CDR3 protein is CASSTTGYYGYTF. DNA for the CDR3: TGTGCCAGCAGCACGACAGGGTACTATGGCTACACCTTC.

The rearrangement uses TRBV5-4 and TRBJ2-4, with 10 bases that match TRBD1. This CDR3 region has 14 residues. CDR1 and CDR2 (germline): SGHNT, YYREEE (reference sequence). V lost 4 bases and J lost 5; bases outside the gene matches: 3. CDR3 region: CASSRTGGQNIQYF. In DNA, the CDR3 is TGTGCCAGCAGCCGGACAGGGGGTCAAAACATTCAGTACTTC. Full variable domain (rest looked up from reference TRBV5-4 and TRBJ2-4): ETGVTQSPTHLIKTRGQQVTLRCSSQSGHNTVSWYQQALGQGPQFIFQYYREEENGRGNFPPRFSGLQFPNYSSELNVNALELDDSALYLCASSRTGGQNIQYFGAGTRLSVL.

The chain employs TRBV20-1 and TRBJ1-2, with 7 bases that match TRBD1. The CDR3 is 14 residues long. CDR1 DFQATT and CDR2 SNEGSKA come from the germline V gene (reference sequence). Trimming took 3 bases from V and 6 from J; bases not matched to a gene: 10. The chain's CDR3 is CSASVWDSKDGYTF. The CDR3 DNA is TGCAGTGCTAGTGTGTGGGACAGTAAGGATGGCTACACCTTC.

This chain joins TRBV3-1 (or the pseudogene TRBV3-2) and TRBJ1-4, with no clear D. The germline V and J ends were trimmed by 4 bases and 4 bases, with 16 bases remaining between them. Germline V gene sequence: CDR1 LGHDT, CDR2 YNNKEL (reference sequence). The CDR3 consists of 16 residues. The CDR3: CASSRGLARSNEKLFF. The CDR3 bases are TGTGCCAGCAGCCGAGGACTAGCGCGAAGTAATGAAAAACTGTTTTTT.

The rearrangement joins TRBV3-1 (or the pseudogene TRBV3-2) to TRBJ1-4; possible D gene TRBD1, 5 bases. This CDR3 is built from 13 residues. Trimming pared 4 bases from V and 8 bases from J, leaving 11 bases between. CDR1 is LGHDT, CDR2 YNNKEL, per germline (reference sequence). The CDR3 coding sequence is TGTGCCAGCAGCCGTGGGGGGTACGAAAAACTGTTTTTT. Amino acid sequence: CASSRGGYEKLFF.

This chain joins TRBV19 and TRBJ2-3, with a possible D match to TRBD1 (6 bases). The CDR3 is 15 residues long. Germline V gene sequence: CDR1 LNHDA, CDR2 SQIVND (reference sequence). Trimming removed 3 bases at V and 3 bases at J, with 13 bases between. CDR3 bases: TGTGCCAGTAGTATTCTGGGGGCGGCGACAGATACGCAGTATTTT. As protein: CASSILGAATDTQYF.

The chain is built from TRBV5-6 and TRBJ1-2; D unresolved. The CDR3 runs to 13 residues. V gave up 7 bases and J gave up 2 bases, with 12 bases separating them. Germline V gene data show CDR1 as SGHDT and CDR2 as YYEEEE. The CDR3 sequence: CASSRGSNYGYTF. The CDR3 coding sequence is TGTGCCAGCTCTCGAGGGTCCAACTATGGCTACACCTTC. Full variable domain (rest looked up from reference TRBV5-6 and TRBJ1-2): DAGVTQSPTHLIKTRGQQVTLRCSPKSGHDTVSWYQQALGQGPQFIFQYYEEEERQRGNFPDRFSGHQFPNYSSELNVNALLLGDSALYLCASSRGSNYGYTFGSGTRLTVV.

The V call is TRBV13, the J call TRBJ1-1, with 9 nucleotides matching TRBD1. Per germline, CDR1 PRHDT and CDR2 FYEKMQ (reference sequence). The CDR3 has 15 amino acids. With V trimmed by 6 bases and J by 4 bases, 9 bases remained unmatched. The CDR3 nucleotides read TGTGCCAGCAGTAGATCCCCGGGACAGGGCACTGAAGCTTTCTTT. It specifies CASSRSPGQGTEAFF.

CDR3 region: CASSRTGEVVQPQHF. The DNA for the CDR3 is TGTGCCAGTAGTCGGACAGGGGAAGTAGTTCAGCCCCAGCATTTT. This rearrangement joins TRBV19 to TRBJ1-5, with TRBD1 matching 9 bases. Germline V gene sequence: CDR1 LNHDA, CDR2 SQIVND (reference sequence). The CDR3 is made up of 15 amino acids. Trimming removed 5 bases from V and 6 bases from J; junction bases left unmatched: 8.

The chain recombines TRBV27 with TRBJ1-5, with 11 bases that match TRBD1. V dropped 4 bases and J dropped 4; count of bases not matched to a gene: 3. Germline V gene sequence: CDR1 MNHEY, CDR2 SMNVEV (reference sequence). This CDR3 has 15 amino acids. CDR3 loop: CASSSGTGGNQPQHF. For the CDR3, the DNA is TGTGCCAGCAGTTCCGGGACAGGGGGGAATCAGCCCCAGCATTTT.

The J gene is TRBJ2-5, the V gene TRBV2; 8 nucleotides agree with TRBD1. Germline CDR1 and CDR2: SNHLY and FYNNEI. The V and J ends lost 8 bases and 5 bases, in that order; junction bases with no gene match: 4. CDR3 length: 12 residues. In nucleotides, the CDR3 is TGTGCCAGCTCGGACAGGGTGGAGACCCAGTACTTC. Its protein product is CASSDRVETQYF.

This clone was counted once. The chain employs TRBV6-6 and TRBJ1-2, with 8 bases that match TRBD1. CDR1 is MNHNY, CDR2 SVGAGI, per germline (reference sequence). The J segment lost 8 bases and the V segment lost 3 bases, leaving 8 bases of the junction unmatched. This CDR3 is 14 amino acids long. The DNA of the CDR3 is TGTGCCAGCAGTTATTTAGGACAGGGTGGCGGCTACACCTTC. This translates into CASSYLGQGGGYTF.

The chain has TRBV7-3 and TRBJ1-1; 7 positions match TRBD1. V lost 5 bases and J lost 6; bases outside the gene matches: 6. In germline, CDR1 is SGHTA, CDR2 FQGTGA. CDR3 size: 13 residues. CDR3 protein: CASSQKGASEAFF. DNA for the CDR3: TGTGCCAGCAGCCAAAAGGGGGCTTCTGAAGCTTTCTTT.

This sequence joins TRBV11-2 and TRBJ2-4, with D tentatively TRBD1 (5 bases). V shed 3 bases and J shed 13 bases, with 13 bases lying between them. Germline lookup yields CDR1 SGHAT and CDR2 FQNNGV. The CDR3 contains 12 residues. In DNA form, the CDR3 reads TGTGCCAGCAGCTTTGAGTGGGGCCGACAGTACTTC. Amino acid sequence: CASSFEWGRQYF.

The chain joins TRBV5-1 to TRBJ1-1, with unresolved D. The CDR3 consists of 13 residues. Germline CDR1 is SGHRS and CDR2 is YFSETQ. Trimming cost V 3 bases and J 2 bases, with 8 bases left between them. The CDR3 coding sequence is TGCGCCAGCAGCTCCAGATACAACACTGAAGCTTTCTTT. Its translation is CASSSRYNTEAFF.

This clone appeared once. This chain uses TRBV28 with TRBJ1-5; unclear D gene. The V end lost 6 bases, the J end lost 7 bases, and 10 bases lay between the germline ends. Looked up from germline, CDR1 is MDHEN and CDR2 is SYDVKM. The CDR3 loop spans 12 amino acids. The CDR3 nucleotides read TGTGCCAGCAGGGCCCTTATCCAGCCCCAGCATTTT. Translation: CASRALIQPQHF.

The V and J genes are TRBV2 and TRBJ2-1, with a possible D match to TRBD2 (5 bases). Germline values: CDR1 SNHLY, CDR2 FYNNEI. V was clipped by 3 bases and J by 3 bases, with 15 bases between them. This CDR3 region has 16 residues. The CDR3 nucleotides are TGTGCCAGCAGTGAGTTTAAAACTAGTTACTACAATGAGCAGTTCTTC. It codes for CASSEFKTSYYNEQFF.

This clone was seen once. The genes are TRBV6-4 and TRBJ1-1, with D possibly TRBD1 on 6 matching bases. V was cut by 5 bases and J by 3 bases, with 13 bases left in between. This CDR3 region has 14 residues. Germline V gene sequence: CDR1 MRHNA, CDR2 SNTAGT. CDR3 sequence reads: CASSRTVSDTEAFF. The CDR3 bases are TGTGCCAGCAGTAGGACAGTAAGTGACACTGAAGCTTTCTTT.

Written as DNA, the CDR3 is TGTGCCAGCAGTTCCCCCTCCAGAACCAAAAACATTCAGTACTTC. This encodes CASSSPSRTKNIQYF. The J gene is TRBJ2-4, the V gene TRBV28; D unresolved. Trimming left V 4 bases short and J 2 bases short, with 12 bases between. Per the germline V gene, CDR1 is MDHEN and CDR2 is SYDVKM. This CDR3 is built from 15 residues.

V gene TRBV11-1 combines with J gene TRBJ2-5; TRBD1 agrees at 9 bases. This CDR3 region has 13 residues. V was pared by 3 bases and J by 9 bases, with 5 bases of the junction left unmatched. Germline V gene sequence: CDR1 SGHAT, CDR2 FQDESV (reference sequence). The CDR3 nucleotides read TGTGCCAGCAGCTTCTCCGACAGGGGGGCCCAGTACTTC. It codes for CASSFSDRGAQYF.